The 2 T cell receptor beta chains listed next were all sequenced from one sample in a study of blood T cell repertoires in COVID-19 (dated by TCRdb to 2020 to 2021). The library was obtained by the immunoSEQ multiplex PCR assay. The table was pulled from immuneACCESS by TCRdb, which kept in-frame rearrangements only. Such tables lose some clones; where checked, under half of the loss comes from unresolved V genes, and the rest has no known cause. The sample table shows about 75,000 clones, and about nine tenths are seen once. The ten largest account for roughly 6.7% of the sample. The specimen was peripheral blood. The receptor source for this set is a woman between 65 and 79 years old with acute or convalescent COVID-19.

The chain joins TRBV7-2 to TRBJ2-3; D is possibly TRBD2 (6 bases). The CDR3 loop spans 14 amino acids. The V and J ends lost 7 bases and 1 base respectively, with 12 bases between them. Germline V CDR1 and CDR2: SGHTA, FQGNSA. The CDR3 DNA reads TGTGCCAGCACCTCTCCGGGAGGCACAGATACGCAGTATTTT. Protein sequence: CASTSPGGTDTQYF.

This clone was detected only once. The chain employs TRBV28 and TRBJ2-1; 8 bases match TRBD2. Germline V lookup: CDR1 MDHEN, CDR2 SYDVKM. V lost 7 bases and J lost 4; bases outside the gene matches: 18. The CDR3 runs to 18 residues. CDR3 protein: CASTPSGGGLTNYNEQFF. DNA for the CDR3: TGTGCCAGCACCCCTTCGGGCGGGGGGCTAACTAATTACAATGAGCAGTTCTTC.